This T cell receptor (beta chain) was captured by sequencing in a study of CD8 T cells in Susac syndrome. TCR beta from blood CD8+ and CD4+ T cells was sequenced. TEMRA cells were FACS-enriched, while CD8+ and CD4+ T cells were negatively isolated. Random hexamers served to reverse transcribe roughly 0.45 to 1 ug RNA. One entry per CDR3 protein, called by TCRdb with MiXCR from the immunoSEQ multiplex PCR reads. The sample shows some 200,000 distinct CDR3 sequences, about 94% of them seen only once. In germline, CDR1 is MNHEY, CDR2 SMNVEV (reference sequence). This CDR3 comprises 16 residues. Trimming removed 1 base at V and 7 bases at J, with 16 bases between.

This receptor was taken from a human donor with multiple sclerosis. V usage is TRBV27 and J usage is TRBJ2-2; D uncertain. Sequencing used CD8+ T cells from PBMCs. In nucleotides, the CDR3 is TGTGCCAGCAGTTTATATGATCCCGTGAGGAGCGGGGAGCTGTTTTTT. It translates to CASSLYDPVRSGELFF.